A selection of T cell receptor beta chains follows, all from one sample in a study of blood T cell repertoires in COVID-19. Here immunoSEQ multiplex PCR was the method, and the copy in TCRdb shows in-frame clones only, minus some. The table includes more than 250,000 clones, about 85% detected once. Specimen: PBMCs or T cells enriched from blood (not recorded which). The receptor source for this set is a woman aged 25 to 39 who had recovered from COVID-19. Both conserved end residues are part of each CDR3. Fields, in order: clone size, J gene, V gene, D gene, CDR3 DNA, CDR3 protein. The D gene is left open where the match is weak. Some rows have no size entry. The others give once, few or many, or a class for an expanded clone.

clone_size: -; j_call: TRBJ1-2; v_call: TRBV7-9; d_call: TRBD1; cdr3_nt: TGTGCCAGCAGCCGTACCATTGACACAGGGGACTATGGCTACACCTTC; cdr3_aa: CASSRTIDTGDYGYTF
clone_size: -; j_call: TRBJ1-2; v_call: TRBV30; d_call: -; cdr3_nt: TGTGCCTGGAGGCCCCTTTTGGCAGGGGCTAACTATGGCTACACCTTC; cdr3_aa: CAWRPLLAGANYGYTF
clone_size: -; j_call: TRBJ2-7; v_call: TRBV4-1; d_call: TRBD1; cdr3_nt: TGCGCCAGCAGCCAAGCCCTGGGCGGACAGGGGGGCTACGAGCAGTACTTC; cdr3_aa: CASSQALGGQGGYEQYF
clone_size: -; j_call: TRBJ2-4; v_call: TRBV2; d_call: TRBD2; cdr3_nt: TGTGCCAGCAGTGAAGGGGGGGGTTCGAGGGGCCGGAACATTCAGTACTTC; cdr3_aa: CASSEGGGSRGRNIQYF
clone_size: -; j_call: TRBJ1-4; v_call: TRBV7-8; d_call: -; cdr3_nt: TGTGCCAGCAGCTCAGCATTGGGTGCGGACTATGAAAAACTGTTTTTT; cdr3_aa: CASSSALGADYEKLFF
clone_size: -; j_call: TRBJ2-2; v_call: TRBV3-1/TRBV3-2; d_call: -; cdr3_nt: TGTGCCAGCAGCCAAGGAGTAGGAGTAACCGGGGAGCTGTTTTTT; cdr3_aa: CASSQGVGVTGELFF
clone_size: -; j_call: TRBJ2-7; v_call: TRBV27; d_call: TRBD1; cdr3_nt: TGTGCCAGCAGTTTCCGGGACAGGGACCACGAGCAGTACTTC; cdr3_aa: CASSFRDRDHEQYF
clone_size: -; j_call: TRBJ1-6; v_call: TRBV19; d_call: TRBD1; cdr3_nt: TGTGCCAGTAGTATTGACAGGGGAAATTCACCCCTCCACTTT; cdr3_aa: CASSIDRGNSPLHF
clone_size: -; j_call: TRBJ2-2; v_call: TRBV30; d_call: TRBD1; cdr3_nt: TGTGCCTGGAGCCTACAGGGGCCCGGGGAGCTGTTTTTT; cdr3_aa: CAWSLQGPGELFF
clone_size: -; j_call: TRBJ2-3; v_call: TRBV3-1/TRBV3-2; d_call: TRBD2; cdr3_nt: TGTGCCAGCAGCCAACCTAGCGGGGGACCCACAGATACGCAGTATTTT; cdr3_aa: CASSQPSGGPTDTQYF
clone_size: -; j_call: TRBJ1-4; v_call: TRBV27; d_call: -; cdr3_nt: TGTGCCAGCAGTCTGTACAACACTGCCGGGTCAAAACTGTTTTTT; cdr3_aa: CASSLYNTAGSKLFF
clone_size: -; j_call: TRBJ1-4; v_call: TRBV6-2/TRBV6-3; d_call: TRBD1; cdr3_nt: TGTGCCAGCAGTTCTCCCGGGACAGGAAAGGAAAAACTGTTTTTT; cdr3_aa: CASSSPGTGKEKLFF
clone_size: -; j_call: TRBJ2-7; v_call: TRBV3-1/TRBV3-2; d_call: TRBD1; cdr3_nt: TGTGCCAGCAGCCAAGCGTTTAGGGACAGGTCCTACGAGCAGTACTTC; cdr3_aa: CASSQAFRDRSYEQYF
clone_size: once; j_call: TRBJ1-2; v_call: TRBV9; d_call: -; cdr3_nt: TGTGCCAGCAGCGAGGGGTTTGGCTACACCTTC; cdr3_aa: CASSEGFGYTF
clone_size: -; j_call: TRBJ2-1; v_call: TRBV11-3; d_call: -; cdr3_nt: TGTGCCAGCAGCCAACGGGACAATCACAATGAGCAGTTCTTC; cdr3_aa: CASSQRDNHNEQFF
clone_size: -; j_call: TRBJ2-7; v_call: TRBV7-3; d_call: -; cdr3_nt: TGTGCCAGCAGTCCGGGGGCTAGCGGCACCTACGAGCAGTACTTC; cdr3_aa: CASSPGASGTYEQYF
clone_size: -; j_call: TRBJ1-4; v_call: TRBV5-1; d_call: TRBD1; cdr3_nt: TGCGCCAGCAGCATCCGACAGGGTTCGGCCGAAAAACTGTTTTTT; cdr3_aa: CASSIRQGSAEKLFF